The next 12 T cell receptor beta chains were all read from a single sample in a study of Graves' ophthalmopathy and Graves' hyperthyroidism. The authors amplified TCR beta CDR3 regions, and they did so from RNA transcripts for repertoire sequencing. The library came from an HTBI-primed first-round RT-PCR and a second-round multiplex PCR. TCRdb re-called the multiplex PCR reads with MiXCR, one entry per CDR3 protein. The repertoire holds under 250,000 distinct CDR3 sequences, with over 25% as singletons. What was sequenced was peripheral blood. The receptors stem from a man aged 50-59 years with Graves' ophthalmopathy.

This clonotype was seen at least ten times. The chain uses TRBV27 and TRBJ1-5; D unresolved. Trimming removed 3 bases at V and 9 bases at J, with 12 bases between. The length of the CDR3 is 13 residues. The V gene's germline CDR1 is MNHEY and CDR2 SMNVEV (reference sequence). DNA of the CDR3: TGTGCCAGCAGTTTCCTGGACCGGGGGCCCCAGCATTTT. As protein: CASSFLDRGPQHF.

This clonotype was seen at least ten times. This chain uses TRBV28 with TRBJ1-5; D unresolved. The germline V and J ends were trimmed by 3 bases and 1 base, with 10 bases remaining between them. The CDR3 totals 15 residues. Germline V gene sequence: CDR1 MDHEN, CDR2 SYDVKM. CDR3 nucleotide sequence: TGTGCCAGCAGTTTTTCGTGGGGAAGCAATCAGCCCCAGCATTTT. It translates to CASSFSWGSNQPQHF.

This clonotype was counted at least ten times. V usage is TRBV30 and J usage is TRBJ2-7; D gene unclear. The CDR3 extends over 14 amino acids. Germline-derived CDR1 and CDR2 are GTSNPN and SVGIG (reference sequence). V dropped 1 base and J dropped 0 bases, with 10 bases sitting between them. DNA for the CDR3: TGTGCCTGGAGTGCCCCGTGGTCCTCCTACGAGCAGTACTTC. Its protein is CAWSAPWSSYEQYF.

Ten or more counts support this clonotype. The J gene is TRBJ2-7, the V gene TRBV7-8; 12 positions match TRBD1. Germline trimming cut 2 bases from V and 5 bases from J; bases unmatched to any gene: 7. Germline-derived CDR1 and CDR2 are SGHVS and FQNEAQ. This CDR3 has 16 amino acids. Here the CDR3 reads CASSLIGGTGGDEQYF. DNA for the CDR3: TGTGCCAGCAGCTTAATTGGGGGGACAGGGGGCGACGAGCAGTACTTC.

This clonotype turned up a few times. CDR3 in amino acids: CASSLDAIRIQYF. CDR3 DNA: TGTGCCAGCAGCTTAGACGCGATACGCATTCAGTACTTC. The chain couples TRBV7-2 to TRBJ2-4; D not resolved. This CDR3 is 13 amino acids long. V was trimmed by 1 base and J by 9 bases, leaving 10 bases between them. Germline V gene sequence: CDR1 SGHTA, CDR2 FQGNSA.

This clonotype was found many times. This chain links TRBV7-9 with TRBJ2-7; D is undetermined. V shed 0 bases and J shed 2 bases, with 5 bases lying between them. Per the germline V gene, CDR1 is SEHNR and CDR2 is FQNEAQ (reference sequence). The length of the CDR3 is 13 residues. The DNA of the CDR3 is TGTGCCAGCAGCTTAGCGACGACCTACGAGCAGTACTTC. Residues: CASSLATTYEQYF.

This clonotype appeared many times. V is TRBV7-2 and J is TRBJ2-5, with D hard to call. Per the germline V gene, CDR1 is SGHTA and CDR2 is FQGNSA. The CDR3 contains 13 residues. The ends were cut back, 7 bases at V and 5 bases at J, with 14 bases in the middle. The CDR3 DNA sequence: TGTGCCAGCAACAACGGCCCGCAGGAGACCCAGTACTTC. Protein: CASNNGPQETQYF.

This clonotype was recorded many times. The CDR3 loop is CASSFPGTGHGYTF. As DNA, the CDR3 is TGTGCCAGCAGCTTCCCCGGGACAGGGCACGGCTACACCTTC. The V and J genes are TRBV11-2 and TRBJ1-2; 9 bases line up with TRBD1. Germline-derived CDR1 and CDR2 are SGHAT and FQNNGV. This CDR3 comprises 14 residues. With V trimmed by 3 bases and J by 8 bases, 7 bases remained unmatched.

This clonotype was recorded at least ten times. The CDR3 here is CASSQDLGGNTIYF. CDR3 nucleotide sequence: TGTGCCAGCAGCCAGGACTTGGGGGGAAACACCATATATTTT. The chain joins TRBV12-3 or TRBV12-4 to TRBJ1-3; D is uncertain. The CDR3 runs 14 residues. V lost 6 bases, J lost 4 bases, and 13 bases lay in between.

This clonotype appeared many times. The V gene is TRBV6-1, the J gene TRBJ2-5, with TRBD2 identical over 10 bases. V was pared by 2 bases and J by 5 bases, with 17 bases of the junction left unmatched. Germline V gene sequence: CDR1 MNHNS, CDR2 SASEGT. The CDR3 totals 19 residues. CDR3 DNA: TGTGCCAGCAGTGAATTATCGAGCGGGAGGACTAGCGGAAGGGAGACCCAGTACTTC. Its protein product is CASSELSSGRTSGRETQYF.

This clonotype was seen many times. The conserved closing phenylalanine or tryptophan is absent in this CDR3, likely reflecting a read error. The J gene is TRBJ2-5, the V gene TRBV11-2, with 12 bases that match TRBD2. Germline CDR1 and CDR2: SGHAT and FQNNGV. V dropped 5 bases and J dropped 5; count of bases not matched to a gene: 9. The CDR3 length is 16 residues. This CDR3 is CASSHSSGRASETQYS. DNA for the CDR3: TGTGCCAGCAGCCACTCTAGCGGGAGGGCCTCTGAGACCCAGTACTCC.

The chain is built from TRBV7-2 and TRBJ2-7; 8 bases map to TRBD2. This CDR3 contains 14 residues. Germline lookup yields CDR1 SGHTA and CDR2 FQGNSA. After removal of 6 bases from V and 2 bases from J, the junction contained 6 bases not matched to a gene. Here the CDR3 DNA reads TGTGCCAGCAGGAAAGCGGGACTAGCCTACGAGCAGTACTTC. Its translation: CASRKAGLAYEQYF.